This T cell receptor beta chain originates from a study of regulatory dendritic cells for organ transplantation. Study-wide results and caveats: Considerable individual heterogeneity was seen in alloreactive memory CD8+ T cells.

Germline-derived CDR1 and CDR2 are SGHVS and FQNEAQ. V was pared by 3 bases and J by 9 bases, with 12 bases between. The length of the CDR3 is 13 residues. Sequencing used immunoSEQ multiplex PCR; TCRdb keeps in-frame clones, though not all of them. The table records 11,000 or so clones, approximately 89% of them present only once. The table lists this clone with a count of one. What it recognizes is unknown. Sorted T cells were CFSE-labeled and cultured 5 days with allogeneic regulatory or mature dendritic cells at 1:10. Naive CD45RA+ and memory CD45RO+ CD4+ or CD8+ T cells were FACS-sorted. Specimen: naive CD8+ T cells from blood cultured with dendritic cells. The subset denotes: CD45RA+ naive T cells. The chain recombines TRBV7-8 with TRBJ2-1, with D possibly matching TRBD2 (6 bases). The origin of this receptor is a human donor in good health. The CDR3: CASSFGGSGEQFF. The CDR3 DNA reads TGTGCCAGCAGCTTTGGGGGGAGCGGTGAGCAGTTCTTC.